A selection of T cell receptor beta chains follows, all from one sample in a study of blood T cells in healthy people across ages. TCRdb re-analysed the 5' RACE reads in MiXCR, keeping a single row per CDR3 protein. In the table there are approximately 730,000 distinct CDR3 sequences, around half of which are singletons. Sequenced: blood. The origin of the receptors is an elderly man in good health. CDR3s leave out the opening cysteine and the closing phenylalanine or tryptophan.

j_gene: TRBJ2-1; v_gene: TRBV2; CDR3aa: ASTRRAGEGNEQF
j_gene: TRBJ2-3; v_gene: TRBV7-7; CDR3aa: ASSPTGTRDTQY
j_gene: TRBJ2-6; v_gene: TRBV6-5; CDR3aa: ASSSPDGSGEGANVLT
j_gene: TRBJ2-7; v_gene: TRBV10-3; CDR3aa: AIKTSSYEQY
j_gene: -; v_gene: TRBV5-5; CDR3aa: ASSLEPGQQDYEQY
j_gene: TRBJ2-5; v_gene: TRBV6-5; CDR3aa: ASSYSGLDGETQY
j_gene: TRBJ1-6; v_gene: TRBV21-1; CDR3aa: ASSLPGQGAGGNSPLH
j_gene: TRBJ1-6; v_gene: TRBV10-3; CDR3aa: AISPGQNNSPLH
j_gene: -; v_gene: TRBV6-5; CDR3aa: ATRRQGNYEQY
j_gene: TRBJ1-2; v_gene: TRBV29-1; CDR3aa: SVGAGGGYGYT
j_gene: -; v_gene: TRBV7-2; CDR3aa: AGSLWDRAEETQY
j_gene: TRBJ2-4; v_gene: TRBV11-3; CDR3aa: ASSLGGTGGAKNIQY
j_gene: TRBJ1-5; v_gene: TRBV29-1; CDR3aa: SVAAGRGNQPQH
j_gene: TRBJ1-2; v_gene: TRBV6-6; CDR3aa: ASSAQSGYGYT
j_gene: -; v_gene: TRBV28; CDR3aa: ASSLGGIQPSEQY
j_gene: TRBJ2-4; v_gene: TRBV27; CDR3aa: ASSSLAGGAKNIQY
j_gene: TRBJ2-1; v_gene: TRBV2; CDR3aa: ASSLNRAPSSYNEQF
j_gene: TRBJ2-1; v_gene: TRBV12-3/TRBV12-4; CDR3aa: ASSLFGSGAYNEQF
j_gene: TRBJ2-5; v_gene: TRBV20-1; CDR3aa: SARLLGQKTETQY
j_gene: TRBJ2-5; v_gene: TRBV7-9; CDR3aa: ASKPGARDEQY